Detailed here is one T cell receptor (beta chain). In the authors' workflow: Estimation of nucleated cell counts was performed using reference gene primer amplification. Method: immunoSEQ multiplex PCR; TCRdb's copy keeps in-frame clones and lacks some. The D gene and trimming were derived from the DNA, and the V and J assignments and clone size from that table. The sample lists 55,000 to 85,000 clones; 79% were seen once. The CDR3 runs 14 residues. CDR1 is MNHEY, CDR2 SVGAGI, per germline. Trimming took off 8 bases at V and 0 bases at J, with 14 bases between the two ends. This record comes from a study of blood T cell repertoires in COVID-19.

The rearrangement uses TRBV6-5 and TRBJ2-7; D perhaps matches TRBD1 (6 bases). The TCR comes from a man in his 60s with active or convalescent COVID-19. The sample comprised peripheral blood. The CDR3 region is CASGMTGPSYEQYF. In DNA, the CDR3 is TGTGCCAGCGGTATGACAGGACCCTCCTACGAGCAGTACTTC.